A selection of T cell receptor beta chains follows, all from one sample in a study of T cell changes during pregnancy in multiple sclerosis. Clones were read by immunoSEQ multiplex PCR, and TCRdb kept only the in-frame ones, dropping some. The sample includes 81,000 or so clones, 90% to 95% of them seen just once. The sequences come from PBMCs, collected in the first trimester of pregnancy. The receptors here all came from a female donor in good health, serving as a control in a pregnancy study. Some clones in this sample may be carry-over from other donors' samples. The CDR3 runs from the conserved cysteine through the conserved F or W. The D gene is left open where the match is weak. Clone size, where shown, is once, few, many, or a class for clones that have expanded.

len: 16; v_gene: TRBV4-3; j_gene: TRBJ2-3; d_gene: TRBD2; abundance: NA; CDR3aa: CASSQEDSGSTDTQYF; CDR3nt: TGCGCCAGCAGCCAAGAGGATAGCGGGAGCACAGATACGCAGTATTTT
len: 16; v_gene: TRBV11-2; j_gene: TRBJ2-3; d_gene: TRBD2; abundance: NA; CDR3aa: CASSLDIGRGTDTQYF; CDR3nt: TGTGCCAGCAGCTTAGATATCGGGAGGGGTACAGATACGCAGTATTTT
len: 16; v_gene: TRBV5-4; j_gene: TRBJ2-1; d_gene: TRBD2; abundance: NA; CDR3aa: CASSTDTSVRVNEQFF; CDR3nt: TGTGCCAGCAGCACCGATACTAGCGTTAGGGTCAATGAGCAGTTCTTC
len: 12; v_gene: TRBV7-9; j_gene: TRBJ2-7; d_gene: NA; abundance: NA; CDR3aa: CASSLSGYEQYF; CDR3nt: TGTGCCAGCAGTCTCTCAGGCTACGAGCAGTACTTC
len: 16; v_gene: TRBV4-2; j_gene: TRBJ2-1; d_gene: TRBD2; abundance: NA; CDR3aa: CASSQDLTSGGDEQFF; CDR3nt: TGTGCCAGCAGCCAAGATTTGACTAGCGGGGGGGATGAGCAGTTCTTC
len: 15; v_gene: TRBV15; j_gene: TRBJ1-4; d_gene: TRBD1; abundance: NA; CDR3aa: CATSRGQGPSEKLFF; CDR3nt: TGTGCCACCAGCAGAGGACAGGGCCCTAGTGAAAAACTGTTTTTT
len: 16; v_gene: TRBV4-3; j_gene: TRBJ2-1; d_gene: NA; abundance: NA; CDR3aa: CASSQDQADKYNEQFF; CDR3nt: TGCGCCAGCAGCCAAGATCAAGCGGATAAATACAATGAGCAGTTCTTC
len: 15; v_gene: TRBV19; j_gene: TRBJ2-3; d_gene: NA; abundance: NA; CDR3aa: CASSIAGFYTDTQYF; CDR3nt: TGTGCCAGTAGTATAGCAGGTTTCTACACAGATACGCAGTATTTT
len: 14; v_gene: TRBV5-1; j_gene: TRBJ2-3; d_gene: NA; abundance: once; CDR3aa: CASSLVSGTDTQYF; CDR3nt: TGCGCCAGCAGCTTGGTGAGCGGCACAGATACGCAGTATTTT
len: 17; v_gene: TRBV25-1; j_gene: TRBJ2-3; d_gene: NA; abundance: NA; CDR3aa: CASRQGPSGIYTDTQYF; CDR3nt: TGTGCCAGCAGACAGGGCCCGAGCGGGATTTACACAGATACGCAGTATTTT
len: 13; v_gene: TRBV14; j_gene: TRBJ2-5; d_gene: TRBD1; abundance: NA; CDR3aa: CASSWTGQETQYF; CDR3nt: TGTGCCAGCAGTTGGACAGGGCAAGAGACCCAGTACTTC
len: 16; v_gene: TRBV5-1; j_gene: TRBJ2-7; d_gene: TRBD1; abundance: NA; CDR3aa: CASSLAPGTDSYEQYF; CDR3nt: TGCGCCAGCAGCTTGGCCCCCGGGACAGACTCCTACGAGCAGTACTTC
len: 16; v_gene: TRBV2; j_gene: TRBJ2-1; d_gene: TRBD2; abundance: NA; CDR3aa: CASSPGTSGRAYEQFF; CDR3nt: TGTGCCAGCAGTCCAGGGACTAGCGGGAGGGCTTATGAGCAGTTCTTC
len: 16; v_gene: TRBV5-1; j_gene: TRBJ2-1; d_gene: TRBD2; abundance: NA; CDR3aa: CASSWGLAGVGNEQFF; CDR3nt: TGCGCCAGCAGCTGGGGACTAGCGGGGGTTGGCAATGAGCAGTTCTTC
len: 17; v_gene: TRBV28; j_gene: TRBJ2-7; d_gene: NA; abundance: NA; CDR3aa: CASSSAAAGSRSYEQYF; CDR3nt: TGTGCCAGCAGTTCTGCCGCGGCGGGGTCCAGGTCCTACGAGCAGTACTTC
len: 15; v_gene: TRBV30; j_gene: TRBJ1-5; d_gene: NA; abundance: NA; CDR3aa: CAWSVPDSLNQPQHF; CDR3nt: TGTGCCTGGAGTGTCCCCGACTCCCTGAATCAGCCCCAGCATTTT
len: 13; v_gene: TRBV28; j_gene: TRBJ1-1; d_gene: NA; abundance: NA; CDR3aa: CASSPVWNTEAFF; CDR3nt: TGTGCCAGCAGTCCCGTGTGGAACACTGAAGCTTTCTTT
len: 15; v_gene: TRBV5-1; j_gene: TRBJ2-1; d_gene: NA; abundance: NA; CDR3aa: CASSLEGFSYNEQFF; CDR3nt: TGCGCCAGCAGCTTGGAGGGGTTCTCCTACAATGAGCAGTTCTTC
len: 15; v_gene: TRBV7-8; j_gene: TRBJ2-7; d_gene: TRBD2; abundance: NA; CDR3aa: CASSTLAGERYEQYF; CDR3nt: TGTGCCAGCAGCACTTTAGCGGGGGAGCGCTACGAGCAGTACTTC
len: 15; v_gene: TRBV11-2; j_gene: TRBJ2-3; d_gene: NA; abundance: NA; CDR3aa: CASSTPDTGTDTQYF; CDR3nt: TGTGCCAGCAGCACTCCGGACACTGGGACAGATACGCAGTATTTT
len: 17; v_gene: TRBV4-1; j_gene: TRBJ2-5; d_gene: TRBD2; abundance: NA; CDR3aa: CASSQEGVSGGLETQYF; CDR3nt: TGCGCCAGCAGCCAAGAAGGGGTTAGCGGGGGGTTGGAGACCCAGTACTTC
len: 11; v_gene: TRBV28; j_gene: TRBJ1-1; d_gene: NA; abundance: NA; CDR3aa: CASRQDTEAFF; CDR3nt: TGTGCCAGCCGACAGGACACTGAAGCTTTCTTT
len: 14; v_gene: TRBV28; j_gene: TRBJ2-7; d_gene: TRBD1; abundance: NA; CDR3aa: CASSSHRGYYEQYF; CDR3nt: TGTGCCAGCAGTTCCCACAGGGGATACTACGAGCAGTACTTC
len: 15; v_gene: TRBV11-2; j_gene: TRBJ2-1; d_gene: TRBD2; abundance: NA; CDR3aa: CASSPGLAGGYEQFF; CDR3nt: TGTGCCAGCAGCCCAGGACTAGCGGGAGGCTATGAGCAGTTCTTC
len: 13; v_gene: TRBV11-2; j_gene: TRBJ2-7; d_gene: NA; abundance: NA; CDR3aa: CASSLDRDTEQYF; CDR3nt: TGTGCCAGCAGCTTAGATAGGGACACCGAGCAGTACTTC
len: 16; v_gene: TRBV9; j_gene: TRBJ1-2; d_gene: TRBD1; abundance: NA; CDR3aa: CASSPLAGGAGYGYTF; CDR3nt: TGTGCCAGCAGCCCACTGGCAGGGGGCGCCGGCTATGGCTACACCTTC
len: 13; v_gene: TRBV5-1; j_gene: TRBJ1-1; d_gene: NA; abundance: NA; CDR3aa: CASSFPQGTEAFF; CDR3nt: TGCGCCAGCAGCTTCCCACAGGGAACTGAAGCTTTCTTT
len: 16; v_gene: TRBV29-1; j_gene: TRBJ2-2; d_gene: TRBD2; abundance: NA; CDR3aa: CSVEALAGVGTGELFF; CDR3nt: TGCAGCGTTGAAGCCTTAGCGGGAGTAGGAACCGGGGAGCTGTTTTTT
len: 12; v_gene: TRBV5-1; j_gene: TRBJ2-5; d_gene: NA; abundance: once; CDR3aa: CASSLYQETQYF; CDR3nt: TGCGCCAGCAGCTTATATCAAGAGACCCAGTACTTC
len: 13; v_gene: TRBV28; j_gene: TRBJ1-2; d_gene: TRBD1; abundance: NA; CDR3aa: CASSRIQGYGYTF; CDR3nt: TGTGCCAGCAGCCGAATACAGGGGTATGGCTACACCTTC
len: 15; v_gene: TRBV14; j_gene: TRBJ1-2; d_gene: NA; abundance: NA; CDR3aa: CASSHALTDFYGYTF; CDR3nt: TGTGCCAGCAGCCATGCATTGACTGATTTCTATGGCTACACCTTC
len: 12; v_gene: TRBV27; j_gene: TRBJ2-7; d_gene: NA; abundance: NA; CDR3aa: CASSRTGDEQYF; CDR3nt: TGTGCCAGCAGTCGGACGGGAGACGAGCAGTACTTC
len: 14; v_gene: TRBV19; j_gene: TRBJ1-2; d_gene: TRBD1; abundance: NA; CDR3aa: CASQGQGANYGYTF; CDR3nt: TGTGCCAGCCAAGGACAGGGGGCTAACTATGGCTACACCTTC
len: 16; v_gene: TRBV5-4; j_gene: TRBJ2-3; d_gene: TRBD2; abundance: NA; CDR3aa: CASSHRAGGGTDTQYF; CDR3nt: TGTGCCAGCAGCCATCGAGCGGGGGGAGGCACAGATACGCAGTATTTT
len: 15; v_gene: TRBV18; j_gene: TRBJ1-2; d_gene: NA; abundance: NA; CDR3aa: CASSVNQEANYGYTF; CDR3nt: TGTGCCAGCTCAGTAAACCAGGAGGCCAACTATGGCTACACCTTC
len: 15; v_gene: TRBV4-3; j_gene: TRBJ1-1; d_gene: NA; abundance: NA; CDR3aa: CASSQDQGMNTEAFF; CDR3nt: TGCGCCAGCAGCCAAGATCAGGGAATGAACACTGAAGCTTTCTTT
len: 15; v_gene: TRBV18; j_gene: TRBJ1-1; d_gene: NA; abundance: few; CDR3aa: CASSLWQEDGTEAFF; CDR3nt: TGTGCCAGCTCACTTTGGCAGGAGGACGGCACTGAAGCTTTCTTT
len: 15; v_gene: TRBV7-9; j_gene: TRBJ2-7; d_gene: NA; abundance: NA; CDR3aa: CASSLRGTARREQYF; CDR3nt: TGTGCCAGCAGCTTACGCGGGACGGCCCGCCGGGAGCAGTACTTC
len: 17; v_gene: TRBV28; j_gene: TRBJ1-6; d_gene: TRBD1; abundance: NA; CDR3aa: CASSQYRGPLLSSPLHF; CDR3nt: TGTGCCAGCAGTCAGTACAGGGGGCCCCTGCTTTCCTCACCCCTCCACTTT
len: 15; v_gene: TRBV18; j_gene: TRBJ2-7; d_gene: NA; abundance: NA; CDR3aa: CASSPSTAGAYEQYF; CDR3nt: TGTGCCAGCTCACCCTCTACAGCGGGCGCCTACGAGCAGTACTTC
len: 11; v_gene: TRBV5-1; j_gene: TRBJ1-2; d_gene: NA; abundance: NA; CDR3aa: CASSLDRAYTF; CDR3nt: TGCGCCAGCAGCTTGGACAGGGCCTACACCTTC
len: 11; v_gene: TRBV2; j_gene: TRBJ1-2; d_gene: NA; abundance: NA; CDR3aa: CASEISRDYTF; CDR3nt: TGTGCCAGCGAGATTAGCAGGGACTACACCTTC
len: 14; v_gene: TRBV5-1; j_gene: TRBJ1-1; d_gene: NA; abundance: NA; CDR3aa: CASSQTPGYTEAFF; CDR3nt: TGCGCCAGCAGCCAAACTCCGGGGTACACTGAAGCTTTCTTT
len: 14; v_gene: TRBV6-5; j_gene: TRBJ2-2; d_gene: TRBD1; abundance: NA; CDR3aa: CASRPTGGTGELFF; CDR3nt: TGTGCCAGCAGGCCGACAGGGGGAACCGGGGAGCTGTTTTTT
len: 13; v_gene: TRBV27; j_gene: TRBJ1-2; d_gene: NA; abundance: NA; CDR3aa: CASSFSRNYGYTF; CDR3nt: TGTGCCAGCAGTTTCTCCCGTAACTATGGCTACACCTTC
len: 15; v_gene: TRBV13; j_gene: TRBJ2-3; d_gene: NA; abundance: NA; CDR3aa: CASTDSGDNTDTQYF; CDR3nt: TGTGCCAGCACCGACTCTGGGGACAACACAGATACGCAGTATTTT
len: 11; v_gene: TRBV6-5; j_gene: TRBJ2-1; d_gene: NA; abundance: NA; CDR3aa: CASSTGWEQFF; CDR3nt: TGTGCCAGCAGCACAGGGTGGGAGCAGTTCTTC
len: 17; v_gene: TRBV5-1; j_gene: TRBJ2-5; d_gene: TRBD2; abundance: NA; CDR3aa: CASSPGTSGRLQETQYF; CDR3nt: TGCGCCAGCAGCCCCGGGACTAGCGGGAGACTCCAAGAGACCCAGTACTTC
len: 13; v_gene: TRBV6-1; j_gene: TRBJ2-1; d_gene: TRBD2; abundance: NA; CDR3aa: CASGLAGHNEQFF; CDR3nt: TGTGCCAGTGGACTAGCGGGGCACAATGAGCAGTTCTTC